This TCR beta chain was profiled in a study of Graves' ophthalmopathy and Graves' hyperthyroidism. Amplification of TCR beta CDR3 regions used RNA transcripts. HTBI-primed RT-PCR formed the first round, and a multiplex PCR formed the second. TCRdb re-derived calls from the multiplex PCR reads in MiXCR, one entry per CDR3 protein. The sample has more than 550,000 distinct CDR3 sequences; about 41% are singletons. CDR1 SNHLY and CDR2 FYNNEI come from the germline V gene. This CDR3 has 14 residues. The V and J ends lost 5 bases and 7 bases, in that order; junction bases with no gene match: 6. The chain uses TRBV2 and TRBJ2-2, with TRBD2 identical over 8 bases. Sequenced sample: peripheral blood. This clonotype was sampled from an adult man with Graves' ophthalmopathy. The CDR3 DNA is TGTGCCAGCAGTCTTACTAGCGGTGGCGGGGAGCTGTTTTTT. It is translated as CASSLTSGGGELFF.